What follows describes a single TCR beta chain. The antigen is not known. The final CDR3 position lacks the conserved phenylalanine or tryptophan, pointing to a likely read error. The DNA is left out, because the CDR3 cannot be placed on it with certainty; the CDR3 is given as TCRdb lists it. cDNA specific to TCR beta was made from 500 ng of total RNA, with a constant-region primer employed for priming. Library construction for TCR beta comprised three nested multiplex PCR rounds performed with slightly modified ARM-PCR. Running 9 to 11 cycles apiece, the first two PCR rounds relied on TRBV1-TRBV30 forward primers together with a C-beta reverse primer. A single record per CDR3 protein comes from TCRdb applying MiXCR to the multiplex PCR reads. The sample lists 330,000 or so distinct CDR3 sequences, 65% occurring once. The source of the sample is a study of tumor-infiltrating lymphocytes in primary liver carcinoma. General study results and limits: Comparison of CD4+ and CD8+ repertoires was precluded by bulk unsorted samples.

Alongside blood RNA obtained from unsorted whole blood, germline DNA was also extracted. Approximately 4 milliliters of peripheral blood were drawn preoperatively. The germline V gene has CDR1 SEHNR and CDR2 FQNEAQ (reference sequence). Termini included, the CDR3 measures 11 amino acids. The source material was peripheral blood. The source of this sequence is a man aged 40-49 years with primary liver carcinoma and hepatitis B virus infection. The rearrangement joins TRBV7-9 to TRBJ2-1; TRBD1, as called in the table, went unchecked against the DNA. CDR3 protein: CASRTGSTSFL.